These T cell receptor beta chains were read from a single sample in a study of OX40 agonist ivuxolimab in advanced cancers. Some clones are missing from TCRdb's copy, which holds only in-frame ones; the method was immunoSEQ multiplex PCR. The sample has roughly 40,000 clones, around nine tenths seen once. This specimen was CD4+ or CD8+ T cells sorted from blood, taken in a trial of the OX40 agonist ivuxolimab. The receptors originated from an adult with an advanced solid tumor such as melanoma, head and neck, liver or kidney cancer. Both conserved end residues are part of each CDR3. Clone size is given for some rows only: seen once, a few or many times, or a class if the clone is expanded.

clone size	V gene	J gene	CDR3 protein
-	TRBV9	TRBJ1-4	CASSVSGTGSEKLFF
few	TRBV10-3	TRBJ1-1	CAIGSKGNTEAFF
once	TRBV27	TRBJ2-3	CASRRQGANTQYF
once	TRBV18	TRBJ2-5	CASSPRVAEGETQYF
-	TRBV28	TRBJ2-3	CATRRTDTQYF
-	TRBV19	TRBJ2-2	CATNPGLANTGELFF
-	TRBV5-5	TRBJ1-1	CASSSTPGTNTEAFF
-	TRBV28	TRBJ1-2	CASRQQGGYTF
-	TRBV10-3	TRBJ2-1	CAIAPSGYNEQFF
-	TRBV13	TRBJ2-7	CASLGSDSYEQYF
-	TRBV7-9	TRBJ2-2	CASSLGSGLTGELFF
-	TRBV9	TRBJ1-1	CASSVDGRGYTEAFF
-	TRBV11-2	TRBJ2-7	CASGLRREKQYF
-	TRBV15	TRBJ1-5	CATSRGHRDRQPQHF
once	TRBV10-3	TRBJ1-2	CAIRRQEVFDGYTF
-	TRBV6-5	TRBJ1-1	CASSAGPYNTEAFF
-	TRBV6-5	TRBJ2-1	CASRRTGSSYNEQFF
once	TRBV4-1	TRBJ1-4	CASSQGTAGPNEKLFF
-	TRBV5-1	TRBJ1-3	CASKYGNTIYF
-	TRBV9	TRBJ2-3	CASSVGGGISTDTQYF
-	TRBV5-1	TRBJ2-1	CASSVAGGMLKNEQFF
-	TRBV4-1	TRBJ1-6	CASSHPGRRDSPLHF
-	TRBV5-1	TRBJ2-1	CASSFGGGIENEQFF
-	TRBV18	TRBJ2-7	CASSPVSDSSYEQYF
-	TRBV19	TRBJ1-1	CASIRQGATEAFF
-	TRBV18	TRBJ2-1	CASSPPSRRTSYNEQFF
-	TRBV19	TRBJ1-5	CASKWRENNQPQHF
-	TRBV19	TRBJ2-7	CASSTSRAYEQYF
-	TRBV15	TRBJ1-6	CATSRPQGSYNSPLHF
-	TRBV2	TRBJ2-2	CASSEDDRGSGELFF